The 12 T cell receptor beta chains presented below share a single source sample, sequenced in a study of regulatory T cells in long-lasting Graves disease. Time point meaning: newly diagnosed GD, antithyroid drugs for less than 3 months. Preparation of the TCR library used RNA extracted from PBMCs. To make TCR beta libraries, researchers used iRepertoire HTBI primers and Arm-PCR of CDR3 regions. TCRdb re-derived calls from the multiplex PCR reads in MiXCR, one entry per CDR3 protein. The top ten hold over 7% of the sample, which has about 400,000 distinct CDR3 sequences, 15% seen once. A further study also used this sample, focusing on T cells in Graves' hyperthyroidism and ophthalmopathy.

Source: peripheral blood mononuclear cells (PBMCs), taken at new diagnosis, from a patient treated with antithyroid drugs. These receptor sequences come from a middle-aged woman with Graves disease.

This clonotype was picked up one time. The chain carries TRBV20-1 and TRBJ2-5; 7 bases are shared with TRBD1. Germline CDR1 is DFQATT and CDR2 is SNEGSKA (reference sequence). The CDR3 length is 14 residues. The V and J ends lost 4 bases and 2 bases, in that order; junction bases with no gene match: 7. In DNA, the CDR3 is TGCAGTGCTATCAAGGGGACAGAGCAAGAGACCCAGTACTTC. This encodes CSAIKGTEQETQYF.

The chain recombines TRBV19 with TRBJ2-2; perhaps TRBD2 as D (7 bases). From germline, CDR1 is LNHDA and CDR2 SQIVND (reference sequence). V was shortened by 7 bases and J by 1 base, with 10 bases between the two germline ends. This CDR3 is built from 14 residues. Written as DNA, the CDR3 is TGTGCCAGTAACGGGGGGCGGAACACCGGGGAGCTGTTTTTT. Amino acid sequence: CASNGGRNTGELFF.

The DNA for the CDR3 is TGTGCCAGCAGTGAATATTTCAGTGGAGGGAGGAACACCGGGGAGCTGTTTTTT. Amino acids: CASSEYFSGGRNTGELFF. The V and J genes are TRBV25-1 and TRBJ2-2, with D possibly matching TRBD2 (6 bases). Trimming removed 0 bases from V and 1 base from J, with 15 bases in between. Germline V gene data show CDR1 as MGHDK and CDR2 as SYGVNS. The CDR3 totals 18 residues.

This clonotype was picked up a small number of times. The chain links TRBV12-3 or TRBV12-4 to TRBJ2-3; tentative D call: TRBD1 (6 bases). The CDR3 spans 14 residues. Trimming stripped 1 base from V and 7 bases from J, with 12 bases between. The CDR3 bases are TGTGCCAGCAGTTTAGACCTACAGGGATATACGCAGTATTTT. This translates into CASSLDLQGYTQYF.

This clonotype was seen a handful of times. The CDR3 DNA is TGCGCCAGCAGCCAAGAGACAGGGGATGGCTACACCTTC. It specifies CASSQETGDGYTF. The chain has TRBV4-1 and TRBJ1-2; 8 bases are a match to TRBD1. V lost 0 bases and J lost 6; bases outside the gene matches: 0. The CDR3 sequence is 13 residues long. Germline CDR1 MGHRA, CDR2 YSYEKL.

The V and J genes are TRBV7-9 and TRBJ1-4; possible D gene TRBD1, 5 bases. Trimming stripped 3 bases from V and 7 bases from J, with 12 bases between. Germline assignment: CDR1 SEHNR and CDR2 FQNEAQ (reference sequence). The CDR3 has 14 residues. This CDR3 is CASSLIQGGEKLFF. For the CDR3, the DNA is TGTGCCAGCAGCTTGATCCAGGGCGGTGAAAAACTGTTTTTT.

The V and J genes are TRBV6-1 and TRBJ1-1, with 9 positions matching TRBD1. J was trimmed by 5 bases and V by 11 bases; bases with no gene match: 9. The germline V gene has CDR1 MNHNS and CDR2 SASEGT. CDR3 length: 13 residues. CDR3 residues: CAGRGTGWTEAFF. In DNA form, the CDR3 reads TGTGCCGGAAGGGGGACAGGGTGGACTGAAGCTTTCTTT.

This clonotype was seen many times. The CDR3 loop reads CASSSRTGGNTGELFF. In DNA form, the CDR3 reads TGTGCCAGCAGTTCGAGGACAGGGGGAAACACCGGGGAGCTGTTTTTT. The chain has TRBV12-3 or TRBV12-4 and TRBJ2-2; TRBD1 matches at 10 bases. CDR3 length equals 16 residues. V was clipped by 4 bases and J by 2 bases; unmatched bases: 4.

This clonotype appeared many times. CDR3 sequence (DNA): TGCAGCGTTGAAAAGAGTGGAGATACGCAGTATTTT. Its translation: CSVEKSGDTQYF. This sequence joins TRBV29-1 and TRBJ2-3; D uncertain. V was shortened by 2 bases and J by 5 bases, with 8 bases between the two germline ends. Germline CDR1 SQVTM, CDR2 ANQGSEA. The CDR3 runs to 12 residues.

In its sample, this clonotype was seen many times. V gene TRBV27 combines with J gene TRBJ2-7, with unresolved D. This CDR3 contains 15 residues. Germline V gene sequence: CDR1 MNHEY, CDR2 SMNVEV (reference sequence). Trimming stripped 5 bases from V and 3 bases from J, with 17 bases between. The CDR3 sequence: CASSVRGRSNYEQYF. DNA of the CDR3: TGTGCCAGCAGTGTGCGCGGAAGGTCCAACTACGAGCAGTACTTC.

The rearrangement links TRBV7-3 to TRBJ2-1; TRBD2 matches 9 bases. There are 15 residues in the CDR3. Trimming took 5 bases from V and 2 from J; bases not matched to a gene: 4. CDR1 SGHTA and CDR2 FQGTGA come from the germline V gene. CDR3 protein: CASSARLAAYNEQFF. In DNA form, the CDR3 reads TGTGCCAGCAGCGCCCGACTAGCGGCCTACAATGAGCAGTTCTTC. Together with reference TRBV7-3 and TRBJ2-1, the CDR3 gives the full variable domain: GAGVSQTPSNKVTEKGKYVELRCDPISGHTALYWYRQSLGQGPEFLIYFQGTGAADDSGLPNDRFFAVRPEGSVSTLKIQRTERGDSAVYLCASSARLAAYNEQFFGPGTRLTVL.

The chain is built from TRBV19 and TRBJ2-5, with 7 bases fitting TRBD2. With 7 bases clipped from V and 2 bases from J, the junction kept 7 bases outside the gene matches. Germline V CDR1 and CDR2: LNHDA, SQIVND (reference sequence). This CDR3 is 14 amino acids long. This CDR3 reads CASKIAGPQETQYF. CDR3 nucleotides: TGTGCCAGTAAAATAGCGGGTCCACAAGAGACCCAGTACTTC.